The 32 T cell receptor beta chains below were found in one sample sequenced in a study of blood T cell repertoires in COVID-19. Produced via immunoSEQ multiplex PCR; TCRdb's table is partial and in-frame only. The sample lists approximately 73,000 clones; approximately 89% were seen once. The material sequenced was peripheral blood. These receptors were taken from a woman in her sixties with acute or convalescent COVID-19.

In its sample, this clone was seen a few times. This chain connects TRBV7-9 to TRBJ1-1, with a weak D call TRBD1 (6 bases). The germline gives CDR1 SEHNR, CDR2 FQNEAQ (reference sequence). V was clipped by 5 bases and J by 5 bases, with 12 bases between them. The CDR3 runs to 13 residues. Here the CDR3 reads CASSATGSTEAFF. The CDR3 DNA sequence: TGTGCCAGCAGCGCCACAGGGAGTACTGAAGCTTTCTTT.

The chain joins TRBV19 to TRBJ1-5, with a weak D call TRBD1 (6 bases). V was trimmed by 5 bases and J by 4 bases, leaving 15 bases between them. This CDR3 is 15 amino acids long. The germline V gene encodes CDR1 LNHDA and CDR2 SQIVND (reference sequence). The CDR3 here is CASSVHITGNQPQHF. The DNA of the CDR3 is TGTGCCAGTAGTGTCCATATAACAGGGAATCAGCCCCAGCATTTT.

A few counts support this clone. The chain links TRBV2 to TRBJ1-1; possibly TRBD1 for D (5 bases). The CDR3 is 14 amino acids. V lost 9 bases and J 1 base, leaving 15 bases between the germline ends. Germline V gene data show CDR1 as SNHLY and CDR2 as FYNNEI. CDR3 sequence reads: CASALYGGNTEAFF. CDR3 nucleotide sequence: TGTGCCAGTGCCCTCTACGGGGGGAACACTGAAGCTTTCTTT.

The V call is TRBV28, the J call TRBJ2-1, with 9 bases identical to TRBD2. CDR1 is MDHEN, CDR2 SYDVKM, per germline. Losses at the gene ends were 5 bases for V and 0 bases for J; bases not matched to a gene: 11. This CDR3 has 18 amino acids. CDR3 loop: CASSLIASGISSYNEQFF. In nucleotides, the CDR3 is TGTGCCAGCAGTCTAATAGCTAGCGGGATCAGCTCCTACAATGAGCAGTTCTTC. The variable domain in full, with the rest retrieved from reference TRBV28 and TRBJ2-1, is DVKVTQSSRYLVKRTGEKVFLECVQDMDHENMFWYRQDPGLGLRLIYFSYDVKMKEKGDIPEGYSVSREKKERFSLILESASTNQTSMYLCASSLIASGISSYNEQFFGPGTRLTVL.

This clone was seen only a few times. This sequence joins TRBV5-3 and TRBJ2-7, with no clear D. Being an ORF, TRBV5-3 has a function that is uncertain. The CDR3 length is 13 residues. Trimming left V 0 bases short and J 2 bases short, with 6 bases between. The CDR3 nucleotides are TGTGCCAGAAGCTTGGCAGAAACCTACGAGCAGTACTTC. Protein: CARSLAETYEQYF.

This chain connects TRBV7-3 to TRBJ2-7; a weak D match, TRBD2 (6 bases). Germline assignment: CDR1 SGHTA and CDR2 FQGTGA. The ends were cut back, 4 bases at V and 3 bases at J, with 19 bases in the middle. The length of the CDR3 is 16 residues. The CDR3 loop is CASSSPLSSVYYEQYF. In DNA, the CDR3 is TGTGCCAGCAGCTCCCCGTTGTCTAGCGTATACTACGAGCAGTACTTC.

The genes are TRBV28 and TRBJ1-1; TRBD1 might be the D (6 bases). Germline-derived CDR1 and CDR2 are MDHEN and SYDVKM. The CDR3 runs 15 residues. The V end lost 5 bases, the J end lost 1 base, and 14 bases lay between the germline ends. The CDR3 nucleotides read TGTGCCAGCAGTACCGAGGGACACCAGAACACTGAAGCTTTCTTT. As protein: CASSTEGHQNTEAFF.

The chain couples TRBV5-1 to TRBJ2-3; 10 nucleotides match TRBD1. The V gene's germline CDR1 is SGHRS and CDR2 YFSETQ. This CDR3 is built from 15 residues. J gave up 6 bases and V 3 bases, and 7 bases lay outside the gene matches. The CDR3 sequence: CASSSGQGEQDTQYF. The DNA for the CDR3 is TGCGCCAGCAGCTCAGGACAGGGGGAGCAGGATACGCAGTATTTT.

V usage is TRBV25-1 and J usage is TRBJ1-2, with TRBD1 matching over 8 bases. The V segment lost 8 bases and the J segment 5 bases; nucleotides outside the gene matches: 10. The CDR3 consists of 14 residues. Germline CDR1 MGHDK, CDR2 SYGVNS. CDR3 bases: TGTGCCAGCGCTTTTTCGACAGGGGAGTATGGCTACACCTTC. This translates into CASAFSTGEYGYTF.

This clone appeared a single time. V usage is TRBV29-1 and J usage is TRBJ2-1; 7 bases are shared with TRBD1. In germline, CDR1 is SQVTM, CDR2 ANQGSEA. This CDR3 is 12 amino acids long. V shed 7 bases and J 13 bases; nucleotides not matched to a gene: 13. The CDR3 region has the DNA TGCAGCGCTGCGGCCACACGACAGGGACAGTTCTTC. It translates to CSAAATRQGQFF.

This clone appeared once. The chain is built from TRBV11-2 and TRBJ2-2; 8 nucleotides agree with TRBD2. Germline V gene lookup returns CDR1 SGHAT and CDR2 FQNNGV. The length of the CDR3 is 15 residues. With 6 bases clipped from V and 2 bases from J, the junction kept 5 bases outside the gene matches. The DNA of the CDR3 is TGTGCCAGCAGGTTAAGCGGGGGAAACACCGGGGAGCTGTTTTTT. It specifies CASRLSGGNTGELFF.

A single count supports this clone. This chain links TRBV9 with TRBJ2-7; possible D gene TRBD1, 6 bases. CDR1 and CDR2 (germline): SGDLS, YYNGEE. The V end was cut by 0 bases, the J end by 3 bases, with 13 bases between. The CDR3 extends over 15 amino acids. Here the CDR3 reads CASSVGTGTYYEQYF. For the CDR3, the DNA is TGTGCCAGCAGCGTAGGGACCGGGACATACTACGAGCAGTACTTC.

The chain carries TRBV7-9 and TRBJ2-3; D perhaps matches TRBD2 (6 bases). This CDR3 region has 18 residues. Trimming stripped 1 base from V and 0 bases from J, with 17 bases between. Germline CDR1 is SEHNR and CDR2 is FQNEAQ (reference sequence). The CDR3 region is CASSLGDSGWASTDTQYF. The CDR3 coding sequence is TGTGCCAGCAGCTTAGGGGACTCAGGGTGGGCTAGCACAGATACGCAGTATTTT.

The chain uses TRBV2 and TRBJ2-5; no definite D call. Germline CDR1 reads SNHLY; CDR2 reads FYNNEI. The length of the CDR3 is 14 residues. Between the trimmed V and J ends, which lost 5 bases and 5 bases, there was a span of 15 bases. The CDR3 nucleotides read TGTGCCAGCAGTCCCCGGTCCTCAGCGGAGACCCAGTACTTC. Its translation: CASSPRSSAETQYF.

V and J are TRBV18 and TRBJ1-1; a weak D match, TRBD1 (5 bases). Trimming took off 0 bases at V and 8 bases at J, with 16 bases between the two ends. CDR1 is KGHSH, CDR2 LQKENI, per germline. The CDR3 runs to 15 residues. Here the CDR3 DNA reads TGTGCCAGCTCACCACCATCCAATGAACAGGACGAAGCTTTCTTT. This gives the protein CASSPPSNEQDEAFF.

This clone was counted a few times. The chain carries TRBV9 and TRBJ1-1, with 7 bases fitting TRBD1. The V segment lost 3 bases and the J segment 1 base; nucleotides outside the gene matches: 6. CDR3 length: 15 residues. The V gene's germline CDR1 is SGDLS and CDR2 YYNGEE. The CDR3: CASSGQGEWNTEAFF. Here the CDR3 DNA reads TGTGCCAGCAGCGGGCAGGGGGAATGGAACACTGAAGCTTTCTTT.

This clone has a handful of counts. The chain couples TRBV5-4 to TRBJ2-1, with 11 bases fitting TRBD2. The CDR3 is made up of 18 amino acids. V lost 5 bases to trimming and J lost 6 bases; unmatched junction nucleotides: 16. Germline V gives CDR1 SGHNT, CDR2 YYREEE (reference sequence). The CDR3 is CASSLRKTSGITSNEQFF. The CDR3 DNA reads TGTGCCAGCAGTCTACGAAAGACTAGCGGGATTACAAGCAATGAGCAGTTCTTC.

As DNA, the CDR3 is TGCGCCAGCAGCTTTTTCGGACAGGGGGCGCGGGAGACCCAGTACTTC. Translating gives CASSFFGQGARETQYF. The chain is built from TRBV5-1 and TRBJ2-5, with 11 bases matching TRBD1. This CDR3 is built from 16 residues. The germline CDR1 and CDR2 sequences are SGHRS and YFSETQ. The V segment lost 2 bases and the J segment 5 bases; nucleotides outside the gene matches: 8. The whole variable domain, filled in from reference TRBV5-1 and TRBJ2-5, reads KAGVTQTPRYLIKTRGQQVTLSCSPISGHRSVSWYQQTPGQGLQFLFEYFSETQRNKGNFPGRFSGRQFSNSRSEMNVSTLELGDSALYLCASSFFGQGARETQYFGPGTRLLVL.

This clone was seen once. The genes are TRBV7-9 and TRBJ1-3; D perhaps matches TRBD1 (6 bases). Germline-derived CDR1 and CDR2 are SEHNR and FQNEAQ (reference sequence). The CDR3 runs to 14 residues. Between the trimmed V and J ends, which lost 3 bases and 1 base, there was a span of 7 bases. The DNA for the CDR3 is TGTGCCAGCAGCTTCGACAGGTCTGGAAACACCATATATTTT. Its translation is CASSFDRSGNTIYF.

The chain carries TRBV2 and TRBJ2-1; 13 nucleotides match TRBD2. V gave up 4 bases and J gave up 8 bases; unmatched junction bases: 5. From germline, CDR1 is SNHLY and CDR2 FYNNEI. This CDR3 contains 15 residues. CDR3 DNA: TGTGCCAGCAGTGTACTAGCGGGAGGGCCGTATGAGCAGTTCTTC. Protein sequence: CASSVLAGGPYEQFF.

This chain joins TRBV28 and TRBJ1-6; D possibly corresponds to TRBD1 (5 bases). In germline, CDR1 is MDHEN, CDR2 SYDVKM. The CDR3 covers 14 residues. The V end lost 8 bases, the J end lost 4 bases, and 12 bases lay between the germline ends. CDR3 bases: TGTGCCAGCGGGAGGACATTATATAATTCACCCCTCCACTTT. This encodes CASGRTLYNSPLHF.

V usage is TRBV7-2 and J usage is TRBJ2-7, with D hard to call. Germline V lookup: CDR1 SGHTA, CDR2 FQGNSA. The V end lost 0 bases, the J end lost 1 base, and 13 bases lay between the germline ends. This CDR3 is 16 amino acids long. The CDR3 sequence: CASSLAVAARSYEQYF. Here the CDR3 DNA reads TGTGCCAGCAGCTTAGCGGTTGCGGCTAGGTCCTACGAGCAGTACTTC.

The CDR3 bases are TGTGCCAGCAGCGTCCCCCAGGGGATCCCCTACGAGCAGTACTTC. Encoded protein: CASSVPQGIPYEQYF. V is TRBV28 and J is TRBJ2-7, with D maybe TRBD1 (6 bases). Germline V gene lookup returns CDR1 MDHEN and CDR2 SYDVKM. With 6 bases removed from V and 2 bases from J, the gap between germline ends came to 17 bases. The CDR3 is 15 residues long.

The genes are TRBV6-2 or TRBV6-3 and TRBJ1-2; D is possibly TRBD1 (5 bases). Germline CDR1 is MNHEY and CDR2 is SVGEGT. Trimming took 5 bases from V and 2 from J, leaving 9 bases between them. The CDR3 totals 13 residues. As DNA, the CDR3 is TGTGCCAGCAGTACGACAGACAACTATGGCTACACCTTC. This sequence encodes CASSTTDNYGYTF.

This CDR3 is CASSYPRQPYGYTF. The CDR3 nucleotides are TGTGCCAGCAGTTACCCCCGACAGCCCTATGGCTACACCTTC. This chain connects TRBV6-2 or TRBV6-3 to TRBJ1-2; perhaps TRBD1 as D (5 bases). With 2 bases removed from V and 4 bases from J, the gap between germline ends came to 11 bases. The CDR3 length is 14 residues. Germline V gene lookup returns CDR1 MNHEY and CDR2 SVGEGT.

The genes are TRBV11-2 and TRBJ2-7, with D possibly matching TRBD1 (7 bases). V was pared by 5 bases and J by 11 bases, with 19 bases between. Looked up from germline, CDR1 is SGHAT and CDR2 is FQNNGV. The CDR3 contains 13 residues. In nucleotides, the CDR3 is TGTGCCAGCAGCCTAGGGGGCGCAGGAGGGGAGTACTTC. It yields the protein CASSLGGAGGEYF.

This sequence joins TRBV3-1 (or the pseudogene TRBV3-2) and TRBJ1-1, with TRBD1 matching 8 bases. There are 12 residues in the CDR3. Trimming cost V 2 bases and J 10 bases; bases outside gene matches: 3. The germline CDR1 and CDR2 sequences are LGHDT and YNNKEL (reference sequence). The CDR3 protein is CASSQQGARAFF. DNA of the CDR3: TGTGCCAGCAGCCAACAGGGGGCGCGAGCTTTCTTT.

V usage is TRBV6-5 and J usage is TRBJ2-3; D remains unclear. The CDR3 extends over 14 amino acids. V lost 2 bases and J 11 bases, leaving 17 bases between the germline ends. CDR1 and CDR2 (germline): MNHEY, SVGAGI. DNA for the CDR3: TGTGCCAGCAGTTACAATCAGGCCAATTCGGAGCAGTATTTT. Residues: CASSYNQANSEQYF.

V is TRBV5-4 and J is TRBJ2-3; possible D gene TRBD2, 7 bases. Looked up from germline, CDR1 is SGHNT and CDR2 is YYREEE (reference sequence). Trimming took 0 bases from V and 4 from J, leaving 24 bases between them. The CDR3 is made up of 19 amino acids. The CDR3 loop reads CASSLALGGATTIADTQYF. The CDR3 DNA sequence: TGTGCCAGCAGCTTGGCCTTAGGGGGGGCTACAACAATCGCAGATACGCAGTATTTT.

The chain joins TRBV7-3 to TRBJ2-1, with 12 positions matching TRBD2. V gave up 5 bases and J gave up 3 bases; unmatched junction bases: 11. Per germline, CDR1 SGHTA and CDR2 FQGTGA. The CDR3 consists of 18 residues. CDR3 sequence: CASSTSGGTFRRYNEQFF. DNA of the CDR3: TGTGCCAGCAGCACTAGCGGGGGGACCTTTCGACGCTACAATGAGCAGTTCTTC.

The chain carries TRBV29-1 and TRBJ1-1; D possibly corresponds to TRBD1 (6 bases). Trimming removed 5 bases at V and 6 bases at J, with 19 bases between. CDR3 length equals 14 residues. CDR1 is SQVTM and CDR2 is ANQGSEA in the germline V gene. In DNA, the CDR3 is TGCAGCGTTCAACGAGGGACAAGTTCTTCTGAAGCTTTCTTT. It encodes CSVQRGTSSSEAFF.

The V call is TRBV28, the J call TRBJ1-2; 7 bases match TRBD1. Germline values: CDR1 MDHEN, CDR2 SYDVKM. The CDR3 runs 15 residues. Unmatched junction bases numbered 11, after V lost 6 bases and J lost 4 bases. DNA of the CDR3: TGTGCCAGCAGGGACCCGGACAGGATGATCTATGGCTACACCTTC. This codes for CASRDPDRMIYGYTF.